These 16 T cell receptor beta chains originate from one sample sequenced in a study of response to subunit inactivated influenza vaccine. TCRdb used MiXCR to reprocess the RT-PCR reads, holding one entry per CDR3 protein. The sample gives over 150,000 distinct CDR3 sequences, about 10% of which show up once; roughly a third is in the top ten. The material was CD8+ T cells sorted from PBMCs, obtained less than 30 months after vaccination. The source is a man between 50 and 75 years old who received an inactivated influenza vaccine.

The table lists this clonotype with many counts. The rearrangement uses TRBV5-1 and TRBJ2-1; 9 bases match TRBD2. Germline values: CDR1 SGHRS, CDR2 YFSETQ. The CDR3 sequence is 15 residues long. J gave up 7 bases and V 4 bases, and 9 bases lay outside the gene matches. The CDR3 region has the DNA TGCGCCAGCAGCGGACTAGCGAAGGAGAAGAATGAGCAGTTCTTC. It codes for CASSGLAKEKNEQFF.

This clonotype turned up a few times. The V call is TRBV4-1, the J call TRBJ2-3; D tentatively fits TRBD1 or TRBD2 (6 bases each). Germline V lookup: CDR1 MGHRA, CDR2 YSYEKL. The CDR3 runs 14 residues. The V gene lost 1 base and the J gene lost 5 bases, with 10 bases spanning the gap. Here the CDR3 reads CASSQVGGVDTQYF. The CDR3 DNA sequence: TGCGCCAGCAGCCAAGTGGGGGGCGTAGATACGCAGTATTTT.

The table lists this clonotype with a few counts. The chain links TRBV7-9 to TRBJ2-7; 9 bases are a match to TRBD1. The CDR3 sequence is 16 residues long. Germline CDR1 reads SEHNR; CDR2 reads FQNEAQ (reference sequence). V trimming: 5 bases; J trimming: 3 bases; junction bases outside the gene matches: 11. CDR3 sequence (DNA): TGTGCCAGCAGCCATAGACAGGGGGATAACGTCTACGAGCAGTACTTC. Protein: CASSHRQGDNVYEQYF.

This clonotype showed up many times. The chain employs TRBV6-5 and TRBJ2-2; D unclear. Trimming cost V 2 bases and J 2 bases, with 9 bases left between them. This CDR3 contains 15 residues. Germline lookup yields CDR1 MNHEY and CDR2 SVGAGI. The CDR3 loop is CASSYMGSNTGELFF. The CDR3 DNA reads TGTGCCAGCAGTTACATGGGCTCAAACACCGGGGAGCTGTTTTTT.

This clonotype was recorded many times. The genes are TRBV4-1 and TRBJ2-2; D gene unclear. CDR3 length: 14 residues. Trimming pared 10 bases from V and 2 bases from J, leaving 14 bases between. Germline V gene data show CDR1 as MGHRA and CDR2 as YSYEKL. CDR3 coding DNA: TGCGCCACTAGAAGAGGCAGCAACACCGGGGAGCTGTTTTTT. Its translation: CATRRGSNTGELFF.

The CDR3 coding sequence is TGCGCCAGCAGCCAAGCAGCTAGCACAGATACGCAGTATTTT. Encoded protein: CASSQAASTDTQYF. The chain recombines TRBV4-3 with TRBJ2-3; D is ambiguous. V lost 1 base, J lost 0 bases, and 5 bases lay in between. CDR1 is LGHNA and CDR2 is YSLEER in the germline V gene. This CDR3 comprises 14 residues.

The sample holds many counts of this clonotype. The chain employs TRBV5-5 and TRBJ2-2, with D possibly matching TRBD1 (5 bases). The ends were cut back, 4 bases at V and 9 bases at J, with 7 bases in the middle. In germline, CDR1 is SGHKS, CDR2 YYEKEE (reference sequence). The CDR3 extends over 11 amino acids. CDR3 nucleotides: TGTGCCAGCAGCGCAGGGTGGGAGCTGTTTTTT. This translates into CASSAGWELFF. Based on the CDR3 plus reference TRBV5-5 and TRBJ2-2, the full variable domain is DAGVTQSPTHLIKTRGQQVTLRCSPISGHKSVSWYQQVLGQGPQFIFQYYEKEERGRGNFPDRFSARQFPNYSSELNVNALLLGDSALYLCASSAGWELFFGEGSRLTVL.

This clonotype was observed at least ten times. This chain links TRBV6-6 with TRBJ1-2; no definite D call. The V and J ends lost 2 bases and 7 bases respectively, with 11 bases between them. The CDR3 runs to 13 residues. The germline gives CDR1 MNHNY, CDR2 SVGAGI (reference sequence). CDR3 amino acids: CASSYDSLGGYTF. The CDR3 DNA reads TGTGCCAGCAGTTACGACTCCTTGGGTGGCTACACCTTC.

This clonotype was seen repeatedly, ten times or more. The chain links TRBV4-1 to TRBJ1-3; a possible D gene is TRBD1 (6 bases). CDR1 is MGHRA and CDR2 is YSYEKL in the germline V gene. This CDR3 comprises 16 residues. V was trimmed by 1 base and J by 3 bases, leaving 13 bases between them. CDR3 nucleotide sequence: TGCGCCAGCAGCCAAGTTTGGGGGGCTAATGGAAACACCATATATTTT. Encoded protein: CASSQVWGANGNTIYF.

This clonotype was recorded only once. This chain connects TRBV21-1 to TRBJ2-6; the D segment call TRBD1 is taken from the table without a DNA check. TRBV21-1 constitutes a pseudogene. This CDR3 has 18 residues. The CDR3 region is CASSKRAGGWTGANVLTF. As DNA, the CDR3 is TGTGCCAGCAGCAAAAGGGCAGGGGGCTGGACTGGGGCCAACGTCCTGACTTTC.

The chain employs TRBV9 and TRBJ2-3; D remains ambiguous. This CDR3 is built from 14 residues. Trimming pared 0 bases from V and 4 bases from J, leaving 9 bases between. Germline CDR1 is SGDLS and CDR2 is YYNGEE. CDR3 nucleotide sequence: TGTGCCAGCAGCGTAGGGATAGTATCAGATACGCAGTATTTT. Protein sequence: CASSVGIVSDTQYF.

The chain has TRBV28 and TRBJ2-1, with a weak D call TRBD1 (6 bases). Trimming removed 5 bases from V and 9 bases from J, with 14 bases in between. Per the germline V gene, CDR1 is MDHEN and CDR2 is SYDVKM. This CDR3 is 13 amino acids long. For the CDR3, the DNA is TGTGCCAGCAGTGGGACATCCTGGAGTGAGCAGTTCTTC. This translates into CASSGTSWSEQFF.

In its sample, this clonotype was seen many times. The chain is built from TRBV11-2 and TRBJ1-2; the D gene is possibly TRBD1 (6 bases). Trimming took 3 bases from V and 4 from J, leaving 12 bases between them. This CDR3 is 14 amino acids long. Germline CDR1 and CDR2: SGHAT and FQNNGV. The CDR3 nucleotides read TGTGCCAGCAGCTTGTACAGGGTCGGCTATGGCTACACCTTC. Translation gives CASSLYRVGYGYTF. Combining the CDR3 with reference TRBV11-2 and TRBJ1-2 gives the whole variable domain EAGVAQSPRYKIIEKRQSVAFWCNPISGHATLYWYQQILGQGPKLLIQFQNNGVVDDSQLPKDRFSAERLKGVDSTLKIQPAKLEDSAVYLCASSLYRVGYGYTFGSGTRLTVV.

The sample holds one count of this clonotype. This chain joins TRBV12-3 or TRBV12-4 and TRBJ2-3; D may be TRBD1 or TRBD2 (5 bases each). Trimming shortened V by 5 bases and J by 4 bases, and 19 bases separated the two germline ends. CDR3 length: 16 residues. This CDR3 reads CASSTLEAPRADTQYF. CDR3 in DNA: TGTGCCAGCAGTACCCTGGAGGCCCCCAGGGCAGATACGCAGTATTTT.

The rearrangement joins TRBV20-1 to TRBJ1-6; TRBD1 is a possible D gene (5 bases). This CDR3 is built from 13 residues. Trimming removed 4 bases from V and 6 bases from J, with 10 bases in between. Germline V gives CDR1 DFQATT, CDR2 SNEGSKA (reference sequence). CDR3 sequence reads: CSAKGPGNSPLHF. The CDR3 DNA reads TGCAGTGCTAAGGGACCGGGTAATTCACCCCTCCACTTT.

This clonotype has only a few counts. The chain couples TRBV12-3 or TRBV12-4 to TRBJ2-7; the D call may be TRBD1 or TRBD2 (6 bases each). V was trimmed by 1 base and J by 5 bases, leaving 21 bases between them. CDR3 length: 17 residues. DNA for the CDR3: TGTGCCAGCAGTTTAGTTGGTCTGCTGGGGGGCGTAGACGAGCAGTACTTC. Protein sequence: CASSLVGLLGGVDEQYF.